The 7 T cell receptor beta chains reported below all come from one sample, sequenced in a study of blood T cell repertoires in COVID-19. Produced via immunoSEQ multiplex PCR; TCRdb's table is partial and in-frame only. The table lists about 340,000 clones, approximately 86% of them singletons, with around 7.5% in the top ten. Sequencing was performed on peripheral blood. The origin of the receptors is an older woman with COVID-19, enrolled during active disease.

The chain combines TRBV19 with TRBJ2-3; perhaps TRBD2 as D (5 bases). The CDR3 spans 13 residues. V was trimmed by 1 base and J by 6 bases, leaving 8 bases between them. The germline V gene encodes CDR1 LNHDA and CDR2 SQIVND (reference sequence). This CDR3 is CASSIGRGDTQYF. The CDR3 DNA follows: TGTGCCAGTAGTATAGGGAGAGGGGATACGCAGTATTTT.

In nucleotides, the CDR3 is TGCGCCAGCAGTGACCCGACAGGGGGAACAAACACTGAAGCTTTCTTT. It codes for CASSDPTGGTNTEAFF. The rearrangement links TRBV10-1 to TRBJ1-1; TRBD1 matches 9 bases. Per germline, CDR1 WNHNN and CDR2 SYGVQD (reference sequence). The CDR3 covers 16 residues. V lost 3 bases, J lost 2 bases, and 7 bases stayed unmatched.

V usage is TRBV11-3 and J usage is TRBJ2-5; 10 bases are shared with TRBD2. Germline CDR1 is SGHNT and CDR2 is YENEEA. V lost 5 bases to trimming and J lost 1 base; unmatched junction nucleotides: 7. CDR3 length equals 16 residues. Here the CDR3 reads CASSTWQRGGQETQYF. The DNA for the CDR3 is TGTGCCAGCAGCACCTGGCAGCGGGGGGGCCAAGAGACCCAGTACTTC.

J is TRBJ2-1 and V is TRBV7-8; 11 positions agree with TRBD2. Germline CDR1 reads SGHVS; CDR2 reads FQNEAQ. This CDR3 is 16 amino acids long. J was trimmed by 7 bases and V by 3 bases; bases with no gene match: 8. CDR3 sequence: CASSFYRLAGINEQFF. CDR3 DNA sequence: TGTGCCAGCAGCTTTTATAGACTAGCGGGGATTAATGAGCAGTTCTTC. Looking up the rest from reference TRBV7-8 and TRBJ2-1 gives the full variable domain: GAGVSQSPRYKVAKRGQDVALRCDPISGHVSLFWYQQALGQGPEFLTYFQNEAQLDKSGLPSDRFFAERPEGSVSTLKIQRTQQEDSAVYLCASSFYRLAGINEQFFGPGTRLTVL.

This clone turned up a few times. The V gene is TRBV27, the J gene TRBJ2-2; 7 bases agree with TRBD2. With V trimmed by 3 bases and J by 5 bases, 9 bases remained unmatched. CDR1 and CDR2 from the germline V gene are MNHEY and SMNVEV (reference sequence). This CDR3 comprises 16 residues. CDR3 coding DNA: TGTGCCAGCAGTTTCCTCTTTAAGGGAGGGACCGGGGAGCTGTTTTTT. This encodes CASSFLFKGGTGELFF.

The genes are TRBV27 and TRBJ2-1; 8 bases map to TRBD2. The length of the CDR3 is 17 residues. The ends lost 2 bases at V and 10 bases at J; junction bases unmatched: 16. CDR1 is MNHEY and CDR2 is SMNVEV in the germline V gene (reference sequence). Here the CDR3 reads CASSLTTSAGDRGEQFF. DNA of the CDR3: TGTGCCAGCAGTTTAACTACATCAGCGGGGGATCGAGGGGAGCAGTTCTTC.

This sequence joins TRBV30 and TRBJ2-1, with 8 bases matching TRBD2. V trimming: 0 bases; J trimming: 4 bases; junction bases outside the gene matches: 5. There are 15 residues in the CDR3. Per the germline V gene, CDR1 is GTSNPN and CDR2 is SVGIG (reference sequence). Here the CDR3 reads CAWSVSSGEYNEQFF. For the CDR3, the DNA is TGTGCCTGGAGTGTGAGTAGCGGGGAATACAATGAGCAGTTCTTC. Variable domain in full (rest from reference TRBV30 and TRBJ2-1): SQTIHQWPATLVQPVGSPLSLECTVEGTSNPNLYWYRQAAGRGLQLLFYSVGIGQISSEVPQNLSASRPQDRQFILSSKKLLLSDSGFYLCAWSVSSGEYNEQFFGPGTRLTVL.